This T cell receptor (beta chain) originates from a study of control samples from healthy donors and cancer patients. Germline V gene data show CDR1 as SGHNT and CDR2 as YYREEE (reference sequence). This CDR3 is built from 14 residues. The V and J ends lost 1 base and 7 bases respectively, with 11 bases between them. Repertoires were generated with immunoSEQ multiplex PCR, while TCRdb's copy carries only in-frame clones and drops some. The profile covers 50,000 to 55,000 clones, with 85% to 95% appearing a single time and approximately 2.4% taken by the ten largest. This TCR derives from a man aged 25 to 40 in good health. The sequencing input was blood. V usage is TRBV5-4 and J usage is TRBJ1-4, with unresolved D. The CDR3 DNA follows: TGTGCCAGCAGCTTGTCCCAACGTCCTGAAAAACTGTTTTTT. Its translation: CASSLSQRPEKLFF.